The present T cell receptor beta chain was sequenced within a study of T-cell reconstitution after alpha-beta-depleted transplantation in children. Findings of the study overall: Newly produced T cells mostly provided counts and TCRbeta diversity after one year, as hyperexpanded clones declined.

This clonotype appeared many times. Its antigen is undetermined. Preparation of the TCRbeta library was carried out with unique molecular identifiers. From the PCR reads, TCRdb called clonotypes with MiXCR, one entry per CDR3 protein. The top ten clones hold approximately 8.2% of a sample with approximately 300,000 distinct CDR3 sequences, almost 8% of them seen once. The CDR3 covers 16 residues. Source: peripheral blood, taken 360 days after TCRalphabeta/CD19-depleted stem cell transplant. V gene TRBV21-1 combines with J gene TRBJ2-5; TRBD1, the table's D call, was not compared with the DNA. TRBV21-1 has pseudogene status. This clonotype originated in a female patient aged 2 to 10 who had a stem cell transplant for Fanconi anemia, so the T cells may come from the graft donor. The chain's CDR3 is CASSQSVCQLLETQYF. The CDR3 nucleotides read TGTGCCAGCAGCCAGTCCGTCTGTCAGCTACTAGAGACCCAGTACTTC.